This T cell receptor (beta chain) was profiled in a study of T-cell reconstitution after alpha-beta-depleted transplantation in children. V gave up 1 base and J gave up 2 bases, with 24 bases separating them. CDR3 length: 19 amino acids. Germline loops: CDR1 SGHVS, CDR2 FQNEAQ. Preparation of the TCRbeta library used unique molecular identifiers. TCRdb used MiXCR to reprocess the PCR reads, holding one entry per CDR3 protein. Among approximately 500,000 distinct CDR3 sequences listed, 10% were seen once. This clonotype originated in a child aged 2 to 10 with inherited bone marrow failure, due to receive a stem cell transplant. Sequencing was performed on PBMCs, taken before TCRalphabeta/CD19-depleted stem cell transplant. The chain couples TRBV7-8 to TRBJ2-7; no reliable D call. The CDR3, as DNA: TGTGCCAGCAGCTTAGAGGCCGCCTCCCCGAGAGAAGCCGCCTACGAGCAGTACTTC. This encodes CASSLEAASPREAAYEQYF.